A selection of T cell receptor beta chains follows, all from one sample in a study of blood T cell repertoires in COVID-19. Assay used: immunoSEQ multiplex PCR; TCRdb lists only in-frame clones, some missing. Of some 200,000 clones listed, approximately 84% were seen once; the top ten hold approximately 6%. The sample consisted of peripheral blood. These receptors originate from a man at least 80 years old with acute or convalescent COVID-19. The CDR3 runs from the conserved cysteine through the conserved F or W. The D gene is left open where the match is weak. Clone size is given for some rows only: seen once, a few or many times, or a class if the clone is expanded.

clone size	D gene	V gene	J gene	CDR3 length	CDR3 DNA	CDR3 protein
-	TRBD1	TRBV4-1	TRBJ2-1	16	TGCGCCAGCAGCCAAGGTGGGTGGACAGGGCGGAATGAGCAGTTCTTC	CASSQGGWTGRNEQFF
-	-	TRBV9	TRBJ2-2	13	TGTGCCAGCACCCGAGGTATTTCCGGGGAGCTGTTTTTT	CASTRGISGELFF
-	TRBD1	TRBV28	TRBJ2-7	14	TGTGCCAGCAGTTCCGGGACAGCGGTCTACGAGCAGTACTTC	CASSSGTAVYEQYF
-	TRBD1	TRBV28	TRBJ2-7	20	TGTGCCAGCAGTTTTACCGGCAAGGGACAGGGTGTGACGTTCTCCTACGAGCAGTACTTC	CASSFTGKGQGVTFSYEQYF
many	TRBD1	TRBV14	TRBJ2-2	16	TGTGCCAGCAGTAAACGCCGGGACAGTGGCACCGGGGAGCTGTTTTTT	CASSKRRDSGTGELFF
-	-	TRBV7-2	TRBJ2-4	13	TGTGCCAGCAGCTACGGGATAGAAAACATTCAGTACTTC	CASSYGIENIQYF
-	TRBD1	TRBV7-2	TRBJ2-5	14	TGTGCCAGCAGCTCCCTGACAGGGGTAGAGACCCAGTACTTC	CASSSLTGVETQYF
-	-	TRBV9	TRBJ2-1	17	TGTGCCAGCAGCGACCCCCCTGAGGGAACTCGGGGGAATGAGCAGTTCTTC	CASSDPPEGTRGNEQFF
-	TRBD1	TRBV5-6	TRBJ2-1	14	TGTGCCAGGAACCGGGACAGGGATTACAATGAGCAGTTCTTC	CARNRDRDYNEQFF
-	-	TRBV19	TRBJ2-5	12	TGTGCCACATCCAGGGGGGAAGAGACCCAGTACTTC	CATSRGEETQYF
-	TRBD1	TRBV14	TRBJ1-2	14	TGTGCCAGCAGCCGACCACAGGGGGCGGAGGGCTACACCTTC	CASSRPQGAEGYTF
-	-	TRBV18	TRBJ2-3	14	TGTGCCAGCTCACCACCGTTTTTAACAGATACGCAGTATTTT	CASSPPFLTDTQYF
-	TRBD2	TRBV5-1	TRBJ2-2	18	TGCGCCAGCAGCTTAAATTACGTGGTAGCGGGAGGAACCGGGGAGCTGTTTTTT	CASSLNYVVAGGTGELFF
-	-	TRBV27	TRBJ2-3	14	TGTGCCAGCAGTCGAAAGCTTAGCACAGATACGCAGTATTTT	CASSRKLSTDTQYF
-	-	TRBV5-1	TRBJ1-1	14	TGCGCCAGCAGCTCACAGGGACTGAACACTGAAGCTTTCTTT	CASSSQGLNTEAFF
-	-	TRBV5-6	TRBJ2-5	15	TGTGCCAGCAGCTTGGCTACAGGAATACAAGAGACCCAGTACTTC	CASSLATGIQETQYF
-	-	TRBV14	TRBJ2-5	17	TGTGCCAGCAGCCAAGGGGAACTAGTAAGAGGCCAAGAGACCCAGTACTTC	CASSQGELVRGQETQYF
-	-	TRBV4-3	TRBJ1-1	11	TGCGCCAGCAGCCTAGAGGGCAAAGCTTTCTTT	CASSLEGKAFF
-	-	TRBV11-2	TRBJ2-1	14	TGTGCCAGCAGGCTATGGACCGTCGGGGGTGAGCAGTTCTTC	CASRLWTVGGEQFF
-	TRBD2	TRBV27	TRBJ2-5	16	TGTGCCAGCAGTCCCTTACATAGCGGGGAGCAAGAGACCCAGTACTTC	CASSPLHSGEQETQYF
-	TRBD2	TRBV27	TRBJ2-2	15	TGTGCCAGCAGTTTGTTAGCGGGAGCCTCCGGGGAGCTGTTTTTT	CASSLLAGASGELFF
-	TRBD1	TRBV11-3	TRBJ1-6	17	TGTGCCAGCAGCTTATCCTCAGGGACAGGGGCTAATTCACCCCTCCACTTT	CASSLSSGTGANSPLHF
-	TRBD2	TRBV7-9	TRBJ2-5	14	TGTGCCAGCAAAACTAGCGGGAGTGGGGAGACCCAGTACTTC	CASKTSGSGETQYF
-	-	TRBV5-5	TRBJ1-2	15	TGTGCCAGCAACCTATTGTCGGGGGTTGTCGATGGCTACACCTTC	CASNLLSGVVDGYTF
once	-	TRBV10-3	TRBJ2-5	13	TGTGCCATCAGTGCAGGGAACCAAGAGACCCAGTACTTC	CAISAGNQETQYF
-	-	TRBV14	TRBJ2-4	16	TGTGCCAGCAGCCCCCATATGTCGGGACAATCAAACATTCAGTACTTC	CASSPHMSGQSNIQYF
-	-	TRBV18	TRBJ2-5	14	TGTGCCAGCTCACCACGCGAGATAGCGGAGACCCAGTACTTC	CASSPREIAETQYF
-	TRBD1	TRBV18	TRBJ2-5	14	TGTGCCAGCTCACCGGGACAGGCCCAAGAGACCCAGTACTTC	CASSPGQAQETQYF
-	-	TRBV18	TRBJ1-2	14	TGTGCCAGCTCACACGAGGGCCGCGGTCAAAGCTACACCTTC	CASSHEGRGQSYTF
-	-	TRBV6-5	TRBJ2-7	12	TGTGCCAGCAGCCCCCAGGGCTACGAGCAGTACTTC	CASSPQGYEQYF
-	TRBD2	TRBV27	TRBJ2-1	16	TGTGCCAGCAGAAGGAGCGGGAGCCCCCTTTACAATGAGCAGTTCTTC	CASRRSGSPLYNEQFF
few	TRBD1	TRBV27	TRBJ2-7	14	TGTGCCAGCAGTTTTTACCAGGGGGCCTACGAGCAGTACTTC	CASSFYQGAYEQYF
-	-	TRBV6-6	TRBJ2-1	11	TGTGCCAGTGGAGTTTACAATGAGCAGTTCTTC	CASGVYNEQFF
few	TRBD1	TRBV6-1	TRBJ1-1	15	TGTGCCAGCAGTGAGCCGGGACAGGCGAACACTGAAGCTTTCTTT	CASSEPGQANTEAFF
few	-	TRBV5-8	TRBJ1-1	11	TGTGCCAGCAGCTTGTTGGAGGTAGCTTTCTTT	CASSLLEVAFF
once	TRBD1	TRBV27	TRBJ1-6	14	TGTGCCAGCAGTTTCCGACAGGGGAATTCACCCCTCCACTTT	CASSFRQGNSPLHF
-	TRBD1	TRBV2	TRBJ2-7	13	TGTGCCAGCAGACAGGGGGCGTCCGACGAGCAGTACTTC	CASRQGASDEQYF
once	-	TRBV6-5	TRBJ1-5	15	TGTGCCAGCAGTTACCGACAGAATAGCAATCAGCCCCAGCATTTT	CASSYRQNSNQPQHF
-	-	TRBV14	TRBJ2-3	12	TGTGCCAGCAGCCAAGGCGTCCCTACGCAGTATTTT	CASSQGVPTQYF
-	-	TRBV29-1	TRBJ2-7	11	TGCAGCGTCGGGAGCTCCTACGAGCAGTACTTC	CSVGSSYEQYF
-	-	TRBV27	TRBJ1-5	16	TGTGCCAGCAGTTTAAACGGGGGGCAAAGGAATCAGCCCCAGCATTTT	CASSLNGGQRNQPQHF
-	-	TRBV20-1	TRBJ1-2	10	TGCAGTGCAAAGAGCTATGGCTACACCTTC	CSAKSYGYTF
-	-	TRBV5-4	TRBJ2-1	15	TGTGCCAGCAGCTTGGCGCGCGGATCCTACAATGAGCAGTTCTTC	CASSLARGSYNEQFF
-	TRBD1	TRBV5-4	TRBJ2-1	15	TGTGCCAGCAGCTGGACAGGGGGCGCCCACAATGAGCAGTTCTTC	CASSWTGGAHNEQFF
-	TRBD2	TRBV18	TRBJ2-2	16	TGTGCCAGCTCGCCTTCAAGCGGGAGAGGTCACGGGGAGCTGTTTTTT	CASSPSSGRGHGELFF
-	-	TRBV19	TRBJ1-2	12	TGTGCCAGTAGTATAGGTGCGGATGGCTACACCTTC	CASSIGADGYTF